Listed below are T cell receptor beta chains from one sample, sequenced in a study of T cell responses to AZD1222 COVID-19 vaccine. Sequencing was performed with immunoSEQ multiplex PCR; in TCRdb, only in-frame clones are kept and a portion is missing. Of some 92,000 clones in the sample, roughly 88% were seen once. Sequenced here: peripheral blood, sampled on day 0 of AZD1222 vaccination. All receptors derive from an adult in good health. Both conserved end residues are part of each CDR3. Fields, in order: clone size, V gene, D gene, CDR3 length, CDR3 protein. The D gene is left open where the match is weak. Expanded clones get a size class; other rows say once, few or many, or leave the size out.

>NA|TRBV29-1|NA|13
CSVEGRVEETQYF
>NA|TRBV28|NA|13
CASRALGPDTQYF
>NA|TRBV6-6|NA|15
CASSSVLAGANVLTF
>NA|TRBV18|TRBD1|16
CASSPVDRAVLSGYTF
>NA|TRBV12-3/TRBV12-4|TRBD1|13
CASSRTGGTEAFF
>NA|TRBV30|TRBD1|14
CAWRGTGEAYGYTF
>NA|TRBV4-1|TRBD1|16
CASSKVGTGSYNEQFF
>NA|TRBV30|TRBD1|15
CAWSGRTGANSPLHF
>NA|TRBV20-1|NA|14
CSASLTENTGELFF
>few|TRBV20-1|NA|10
CSASWETQYF
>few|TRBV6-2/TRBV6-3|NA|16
CASSGLLGENTGELFF
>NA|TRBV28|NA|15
CASSHPWGSGNTIYF
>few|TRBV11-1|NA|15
CASSPQTVGANVLTF
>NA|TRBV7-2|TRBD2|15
CASSVTSGTPIEQYF
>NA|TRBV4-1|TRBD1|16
CASSQELGQLYEKLFF
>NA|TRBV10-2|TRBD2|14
CASSVGAGGETQYF
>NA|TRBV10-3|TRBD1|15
CAIRARDSSGNTIYF
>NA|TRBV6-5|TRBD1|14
CASRKTGVGNTIYF
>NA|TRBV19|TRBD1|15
CASSFRRQGAKGYTF
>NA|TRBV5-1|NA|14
CASSLAGGRDSQYF
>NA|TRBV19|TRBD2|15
CASNFGLAGSNEQFF
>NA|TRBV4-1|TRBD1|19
CASSQRYPTTGSGANVLTF
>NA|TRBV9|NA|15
CASSVDVGGFYEQYF
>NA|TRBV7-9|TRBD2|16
CASSLLSGRAADTQYF
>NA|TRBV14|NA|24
CASSQEHGWESYWSGRAHQETQYF
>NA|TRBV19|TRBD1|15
CASGMDRGFGNTIYF
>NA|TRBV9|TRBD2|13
CASSEAGDYEQYF
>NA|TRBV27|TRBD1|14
CASSDRGWTDTQYF
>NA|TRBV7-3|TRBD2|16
CASSLTGGRPTDTQYF
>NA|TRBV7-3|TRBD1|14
CASSTGTARTEAFF
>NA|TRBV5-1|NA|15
CASSLVAGADQPQHF
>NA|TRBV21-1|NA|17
CASSNISENIMNTEAFF
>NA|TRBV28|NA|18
CASRRVSGLGSVWYGYTF
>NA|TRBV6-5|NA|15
CASRNRYSGANVLTF
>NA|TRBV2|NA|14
CASKNKGLYNEQFF
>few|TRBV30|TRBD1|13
CACRDRITDTQYF
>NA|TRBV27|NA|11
CAGRGLYEQYF
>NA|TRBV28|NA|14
CASSPGIGNQPQHF
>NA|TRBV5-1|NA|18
CASSHWSGLQGMNTEAFF
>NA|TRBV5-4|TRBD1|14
CASSLTGADGKLFF
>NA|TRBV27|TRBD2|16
CASSLFGGGRSHEQYF
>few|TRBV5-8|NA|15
CASSLYSGAGTEAFF
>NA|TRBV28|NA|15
CASSRRGDSGNTIYF